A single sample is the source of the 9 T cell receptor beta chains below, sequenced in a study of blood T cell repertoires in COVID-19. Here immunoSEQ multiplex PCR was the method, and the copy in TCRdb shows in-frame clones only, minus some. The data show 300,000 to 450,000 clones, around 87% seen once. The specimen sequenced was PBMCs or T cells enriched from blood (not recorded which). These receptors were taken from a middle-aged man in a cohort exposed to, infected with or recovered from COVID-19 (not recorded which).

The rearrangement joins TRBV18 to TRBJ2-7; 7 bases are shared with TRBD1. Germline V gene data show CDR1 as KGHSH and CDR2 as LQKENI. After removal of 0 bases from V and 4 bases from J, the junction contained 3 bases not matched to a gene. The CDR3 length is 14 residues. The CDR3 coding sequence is TGTGCCAGCTCACCACCGTCACAGGGGTACGAGCAGTACTTC. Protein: CASSPPSQGYEQYF. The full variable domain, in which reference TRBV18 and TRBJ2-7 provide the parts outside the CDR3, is NAGVMQNPRHLVRRRGQEARLRCSPMKGHSHVYWYRQLPEEGLKFMVYLQKENIIDESGMPKERFSAEFPKEGPSILRIQQVVRGDSAAYFCASSPPSQGYEQYFGPGTRLTVT.

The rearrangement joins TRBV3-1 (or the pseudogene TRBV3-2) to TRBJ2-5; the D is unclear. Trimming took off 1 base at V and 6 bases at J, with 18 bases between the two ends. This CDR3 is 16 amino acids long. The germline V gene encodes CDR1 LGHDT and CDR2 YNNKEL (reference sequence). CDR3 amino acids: CASSQGAIMRVKTQYF. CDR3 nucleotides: TGTGCCAGCAGCCAAGGAGCTATAATGCGCGTGAAGACCCAGTACTTC.

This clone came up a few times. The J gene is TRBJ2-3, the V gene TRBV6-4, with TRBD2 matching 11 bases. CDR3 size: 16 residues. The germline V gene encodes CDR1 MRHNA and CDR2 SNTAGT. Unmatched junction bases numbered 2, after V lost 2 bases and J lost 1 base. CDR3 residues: CASSDGTSGGTDTQYF. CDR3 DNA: TGTGCCAGCAGTGACGGGACTAGCGGAGGCACAGATACGCAGTATTTT.

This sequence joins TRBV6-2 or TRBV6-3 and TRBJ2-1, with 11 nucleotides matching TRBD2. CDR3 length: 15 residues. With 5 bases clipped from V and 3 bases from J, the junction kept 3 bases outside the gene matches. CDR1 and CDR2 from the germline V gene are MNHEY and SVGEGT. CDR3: CASSPTSGGYNEQFF. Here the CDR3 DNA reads TGTGCCAGCAGTCCCACTAGCGGGGGCTACAATGAGCAGTTCTTC.

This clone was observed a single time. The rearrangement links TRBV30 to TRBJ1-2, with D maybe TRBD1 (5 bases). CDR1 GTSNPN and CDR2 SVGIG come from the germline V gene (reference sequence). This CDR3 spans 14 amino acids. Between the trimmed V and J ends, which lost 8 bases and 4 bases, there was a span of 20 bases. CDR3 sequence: CAAGSQVGGYGYTF. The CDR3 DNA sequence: TGTGCCGCCGGAAGTCAGGTGGGGGGCTATGGCTACACCTTC.

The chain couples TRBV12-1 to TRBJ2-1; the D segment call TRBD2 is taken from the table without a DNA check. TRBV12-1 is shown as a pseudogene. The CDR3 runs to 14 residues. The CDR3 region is CASSFGASGTKQFF. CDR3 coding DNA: TGTGCCAGCAGCTTTGGGGCTAGCGGGACCAAGCAGTTCTTC.

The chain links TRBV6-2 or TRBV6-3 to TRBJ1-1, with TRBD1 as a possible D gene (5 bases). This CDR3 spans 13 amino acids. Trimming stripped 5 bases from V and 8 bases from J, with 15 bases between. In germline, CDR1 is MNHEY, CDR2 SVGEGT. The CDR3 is CASSPKGTREAFF. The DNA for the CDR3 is TGTGCCAGCAGTCCAAAGGGGACTCGGGAAGCTTTCTTT.

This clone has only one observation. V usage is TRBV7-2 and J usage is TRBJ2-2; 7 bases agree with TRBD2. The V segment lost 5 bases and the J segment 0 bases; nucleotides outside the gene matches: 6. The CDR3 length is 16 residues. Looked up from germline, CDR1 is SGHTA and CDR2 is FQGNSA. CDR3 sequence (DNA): TGTGCCAGCAGCCGTACTAGCGTCACGAACACCGGGGAGCTGTTTTTT. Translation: CASSRTSVTNTGELFF. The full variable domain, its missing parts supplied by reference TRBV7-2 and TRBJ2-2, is GAGVSQSPSNKVTEKGKDVELRCDPISGHTALYWYRQSLGQGLEFLIYFQGNSAPDKSGLPSDRFSAERTGGSVSTLTIQRTQQEDSAVYLCASSRTSVTNTGELFFGEGSRLTVL.

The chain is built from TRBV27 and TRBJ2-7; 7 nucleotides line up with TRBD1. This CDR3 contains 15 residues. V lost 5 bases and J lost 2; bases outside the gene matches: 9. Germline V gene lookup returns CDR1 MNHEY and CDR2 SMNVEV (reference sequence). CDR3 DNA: TGTGCCAGCAGTCTTAAAAGGGACAGCGCCTACGAGCAGTACTTC. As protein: CASSLKRDSAYEQYF.